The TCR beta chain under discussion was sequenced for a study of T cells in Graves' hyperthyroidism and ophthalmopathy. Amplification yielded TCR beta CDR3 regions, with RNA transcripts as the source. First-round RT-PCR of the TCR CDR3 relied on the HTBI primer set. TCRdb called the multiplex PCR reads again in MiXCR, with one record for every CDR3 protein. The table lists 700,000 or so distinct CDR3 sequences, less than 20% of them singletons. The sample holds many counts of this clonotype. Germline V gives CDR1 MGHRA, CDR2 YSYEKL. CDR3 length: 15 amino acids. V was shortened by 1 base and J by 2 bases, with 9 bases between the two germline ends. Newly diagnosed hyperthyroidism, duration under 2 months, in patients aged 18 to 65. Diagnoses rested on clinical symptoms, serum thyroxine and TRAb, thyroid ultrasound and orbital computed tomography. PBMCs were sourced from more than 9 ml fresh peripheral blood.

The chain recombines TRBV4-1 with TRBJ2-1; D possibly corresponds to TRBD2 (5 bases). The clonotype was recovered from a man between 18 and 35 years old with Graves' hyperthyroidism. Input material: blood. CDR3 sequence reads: CASSQGETPYNEQFF. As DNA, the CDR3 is TGCGCCAGCAGCCAAGGGGAGACACCCTACAATGAGCAGTTCTTC.